Following are 24 T cell receptor beta chains from one sample sequenced in a study of control samples from healthy donors and cancer patients. This table comes from immunoSEQ multiplex PCR, and its TCRdb copy is limited to in-frame clones, with some not included. The repertoire consists of roughly 400,000 clones, with approximately 90% occurring once and the leading ten covering over 5.5%. The source material was PBMCs. These TCRs come from a man aged 40-50 years with head and neck cancer.

The chain uses TRBV28 and TRBJ1-3; D perhaps matches TRBD1 (5 bases). V lost 2 bases, J lost 0 bases, and 11 bases lay in between. Germline CDR1 and CDR2: MDHEN and SYDVKM. This CDR3 has 16 amino acids. Here the CDR3 reads CASSLLGQVSGNTIYF. The CDR3, as DNA: TGTGCCAGCAGTTTACTCGGACAAGTCTCTGGAAACACCATATATTTT.

V is TRBV12-3 or TRBV12-4 and J is TRBJ1-2; tentatively, D is TRBD1 (5 bases). Trimming shortened V by 5 bases and J by 4 bases, and 11 bases separated the two germline ends. The CDR3 runs to 13 residues. CDR3 coding DNA: TGTGCCAGCAGTCCGCGCGGGGGCTATGGCTACACCTTC. Translating it yields CASSPRGGYGYTF.

The chain has TRBV6-5 and TRBJ1-4; 7 bases agree with TRBD1. J gave up 2 bases and V 10 bases, and 4 bases lay outside the gene matches. Germline V CDR1 and CDR2: MNHEY, SVGAGI. The length of the CDR3 is 13 residues. CDR3 protein: CATSGGTNEKLFF. In DNA form, the CDR3 reads TGTGCCACTTCAGGGGGGACTAATGAAAAACTGTTTTTT.

The genes are TRBV28 and TRBJ1-2, with 7 bases fitting TRBD1. J gave up 4 bases and V 4 bases, and 3 bases lay outside the gene matches. Germline CDR1 is MDHEN and CDR2 is SYDVKM. CDR3 length equals 13 residues. This chain's CDR3 is CASSWTGLYGYTF. The CDR3 nucleotides read TGTGCCAGCAGTTGGACAGGCCTCTATGGCTACACCTTC.

J is TRBJ1-5 and V is TRBV21-1. TRBV21-1 is an annotated pseudogene. The CDR3 loop spans 12 amino acids. Written as DNA, the CDR3 is TGTGCCAGCAGCAAAGTGAGGCAGCCCCAGCATTTT. It specifies CASSKVRQPQHF.

The chain joins TRBV2 to TRBJ1-4; 11 bases fit TRBD1. The CDR3 consists of 14 residues. CDR1 is SNHLY, CDR2 FYNNEI, per germline. V lost 6 bases, J lost 6 bases, and 3 bases stayed unmatched. The CDR3 DNA follows: TGTGCCAGCAGGGGGGGACAGGGGGATGAAAAACTGTTTTTT. Translating it yields CASRGGQGDEKLFF.

The rearrangement links TRBV5-1 to TRBJ2-2; 8 nucleotides agree with TRBD1. The ends lost 5 bases at V and 5 bases at J; junction bases unmatched: 8. Per germline, CDR1 SGHRS and CDR2 YFSETQ. The CDR3 sequence is 15 residues long. The DNA of the CDR3 is TGCGCCAGCAGGGAGGGGACAGGAAGGACCGGGGAGCTGTTTTTT. It specifies CASREGTGRTGELFF.

The rearrangement joins TRBV15 to TRBJ2-3; D is unclear. V was shortened by 5 bases and J by 2 bases, with 5 bases between the two germline ends. Germline CDR1 is LNHNV and CDR2 is YYDKDF (reference sequence). This CDR3 is 12 amino acids long. CDR3 loop: CATSPSTDTQYF. DNA of the CDR3: TGTGCCACCAGCCCCTCCACAGATACGCAGTATTTT.

This chain joins TRBV28 and TRBJ2-3; 12 bases align to TRBD2. This CDR3 spans 19 amino acids. The germline V gene encodes CDR1 MDHEN and CDR2 SYDVKM. Trimming removed 3 bases from V and 6 bases from J; junction bases left unmatched: 16. The CDR3 is CASSFVFTGLAGGGDTQYF. DNA for the CDR3: TGTGCCAGCAGTTTTGTCTTTACCGGGCTAGCGGGAGGGGGGGATACGCAGTATTTT.

The V call is TRBV28, the J call TRBJ1-2; 10 bases match TRBD1. V shed 11 bases and J 1 base; nucleotides not matched to a gene: 10. CDR3 size: 15 residues. Looked up from germline, CDR1 is MDHEN and CDR2 is SYDVKM. CDR3 protein: CAAYRQGASNYGYTF. The CDR3 DNA follows: TGTGCCGCCTACAGACAGGGGGCAAGTAACTATGGCTACACCTTC.

J is TRBJ1-1 and V is TRBV6-6, with D possibly being TRBD1 (5 bases). Trimming pared 5 bases from V and 0 bases from J, leaving 19 bases between. Germline values: CDR1 MNHNY, CDR2 SVGAGI (reference sequence). This CDR3 contains 17 residues. CDR3 in amino acids: CASSPPRGRRMNTEAFF. The CDR3 nucleotides read TGTGCCAGCAGTCCCCCTCGGGGCCGACGGATGAACACTGAAGCTTTCTTT.

This clone was observed a single time. The rearrangement uses TRBV28 and TRBJ1-1, with unresolved D. The V and J ends lost 3 bases and 0 bases respectively, with 8 bases between them. The CDR3 sequence is 14 residues long. Germline V gene lookup returns CDR1 MDHEN and CDR2 SYDVKM. CDR3 coding DNA: TGTGCCAGCAGTTTCGGGAGAATGAACACTGAAGCTTTCTTT. Amino acid sequence: CASSFGRMNTEAFF.

The V and J genes are TRBV28 and TRBJ2-2, with TRBD2 identical over 7 bases. CDR1 is MDHEN, CDR2 SYDVKM, per germline. J was trimmed by 8 bases and V by 4 bases; bases with no gene match: 10. The CDR3 loop spans 15 amino acids. CDR3: CASSSLGLVGGELFF. The CDR3 DNA is TGTGCCAGCAGTTCTCTCGGACTAGTCGGAGGGGAGCTGTTTTTT.

The rearrangement links TRBV14 to TRBJ1-1; D remains ambiguous. The CDR3 consists of 11 residues. CDR1 and CDR2 (germline): SGHDN, FVKESK. The V end was cut by 1 base, the J end by 5 bases, with 2 bases between. The CDR3 DNA follows: TGTGCCAGCAGCCAAGCGACTGAAGCTTTCTTT. Protein product: CASSQATEAFF.

The V call is TRBV2, the J call TRBJ1-2, with 12 nucleotides matching TRBD1. CDR1 and CDR2 from the germline V gene are SNHLY and FYNNEI. V lost 3 bases to trimming and J lost 8 bases; unmatched junction nucleotides: 7. There are 15 residues in the CDR3. CDR3 residues: CASSEIGTGGRGYTF. CDR3 DNA sequence: TGTGCCAGCAGTGAGATAGGGACAGGGGGCCGGGGCTACACCTTC.

This sequence joins TRBV18 and TRBJ2-5; 8 bases agree with TRBD1. The CDR3 spans 16 residues. Per the germline V gene, CDR1 is KGHSH and CDR2 is LQKENI. J gave up 1 base and V 1 base, and 5 bases lay outside the gene matches. The CDR3 protein is CASSPRRGTGQETQYF. CDR3 in DNA: TGTGCCAGCTCACCACGGAGGGGGACAGGCCAAGAGACCCAGTACTTC.

The genes are TRBV7-9 and TRBJ1-6, with D hard to call. The CDR3 is 16 residues long. Trimming shortened V by 5 bases and J by 8 bases, and 19 bases separated the two germline ends. Germline V gene data show CDR1 as SEHNR and CDR2 as FQNEAQ (reference sequence). The CDR3 region has the DNA TGTGCCAGCAGCCCTACCGCGCAGGTGCGGGATTCACCCCTCCACTTT. This translates into CASSPTAQVRDSPLHF.

This sequence joins TRBV3-1 (or the pseudogene TRBV3-2) and TRBJ2-1; D possibly corresponds to TRBD2 (6 bases). This CDR3 is 15 amino acids long. In germline, CDR1 is LGHDT, CDR2 YNNKEL (reference sequence). Trimming stripped 3 bases from V and 6 bases from J, with 15 bases between. Here the CDR3 DNA reads TGTGCCAGCAGCCAGCCGATATCTAGCGTCAATGAGCAGTTCTTC. Translating gives CASSQPISSVNEQFF.

The rearrangement joins TRBV5-1 to TRBJ2-1, with 11 bases aligning to TRBD2. After removal of 7 bases from V and 1 base from J, the junction contained 1 base not matched to a gene. Germline values: CDR1 SGHRS, CDR2 YFSETQ. The CDR3 is 14 amino acids. The CDR3 nucleotides read TGCGCCAGCGGGACTAGCGGATCCTACAATGAGCAGTTCTTC. It is translated as CASGTSGSYNEQFF. Full variable domain (remainder filled in from reference TRBV5-1 and TRBJ2-1): KAGVTQTPRYLIKTRGQQVTLSCSPISGHRSVSWYQQTPGQGLQFLFEYFSETQRNKGNFPGRFSGRQFSNSRSEMNVSTLELGDSALYLCASGTSGSYNEQFFGPGTRLTVL.

The genes are TRBV28 and TRBJ2-7; TRBD1 might be the D (6 bases). CDR3 length: 15 amino acids. Between the trimmed V and J ends, which lost 6 bases and 0 bases, there was a span of 15 bases. Germline V gives CDR1 MDHEN, CDR2 SYDVKM. CDR3 sequence: CASSRNTGFSYEQYF. CDR3 nucleotides: TGTGCCAGCAGCAGAAACACAGGGTTCTCCTACGAGCAGTACTTC.

For this clone: The limits of the CDR3 on the DNA are not certain, so only TCRdb's listed CDR3 is given. The chain has TRBV30 and TRBJ2-7; the D segment call TRBD2 is taken from the table without a DNA check. Germline V gives CDR1 GTSNPN, CDR2 SVGIG (reference sequence). The CDR3 length is 14 residues, termini included. CDR3 protein: CAWTFGASGGEQYF.

The V call is TRBV7-6, the J call TRBJ2-7; D is perhaps TRBD2 (6 bases). Per germline, CDR1 SGHVS and CDR2 FNYEAQ. The CDR3 is 14 amino acids. Deletions cut 1 base from V and 3 bases from J, with 10 bases between. CDR3 protein: CASSLVGGVYEQYF. For the CDR3, the DNA is TGTGCCAGCAGCTTAGTTGGAGGGGTCTACGAGCAGTACTTC.

CDR3 sequence: CAGRGRTGELFF. Written as DNA, the CDR3 is TGTGCCGGGCGGGGGCGAACCGGGGAGCTGTTTTTT. The chain couples TRBV19 to TRBJ2-2; D possibly corresponds to TRBD2 (7 bases). V was shortened by 11 bases and J by 5 bases, with 12 bases between the two germline ends. There are 12 residues in the CDR3. Germline CDR1 is LNHDA and CDR2 is SQIVND (reference sequence).

This rearrangement joins TRBV20-1 to TRBJ1-1; D is ambiguous. V was cut by 3 bases and J by 5 bases, with 4 bases left in between. Germline V gene sequence: CDR1 DFQATT, CDR2 SNEGSKA (reference sequence). CDR3 length: 10 amino acids. The CDR3 nucleotides read TGCAGTGCTAGGCGAACTGAAGCTTTCTTT. Amino acids: CSARRTEAFF.